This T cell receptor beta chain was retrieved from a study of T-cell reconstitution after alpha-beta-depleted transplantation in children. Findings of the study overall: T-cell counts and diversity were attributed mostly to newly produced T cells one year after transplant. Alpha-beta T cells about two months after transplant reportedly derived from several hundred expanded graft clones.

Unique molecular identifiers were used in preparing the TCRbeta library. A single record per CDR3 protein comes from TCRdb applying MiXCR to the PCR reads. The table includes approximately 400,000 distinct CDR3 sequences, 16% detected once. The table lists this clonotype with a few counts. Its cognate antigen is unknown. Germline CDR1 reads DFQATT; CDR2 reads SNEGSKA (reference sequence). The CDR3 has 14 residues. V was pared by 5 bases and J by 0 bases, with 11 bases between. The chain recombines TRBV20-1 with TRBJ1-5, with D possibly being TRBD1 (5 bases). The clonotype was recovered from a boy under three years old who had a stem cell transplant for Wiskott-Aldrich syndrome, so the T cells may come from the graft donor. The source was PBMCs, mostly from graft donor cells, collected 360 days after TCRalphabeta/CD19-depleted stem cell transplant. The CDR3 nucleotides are TGCAGTGCTTGGGGGAGTTATAGCAATCAGCCCCAGCATTTT. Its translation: CSAWGSYSNQPQHF.